This TCR beta chain was profiled in a study of CD4 T cells in relation to SARS-CoV-2 and coronaviruses (dated by TCRdb to the early 2020s). Looking at the study overall: In the ViraFEST assay, PBMCs were cultured with antigen for under eleven days, after which TCR beta CDR3s were sequenced to identify clonal expansions specific to the antigen. Across all 12 patients in the full convalescent cohort, ages ranged from about 21 to 75 years, with a median of 38. The roughly 12 convalescent patients included 8 males and 4 females; two subjects were Hispanic. HLA restriction was mapped for shared crossreactive spike epitopes using patient-derived lymphoblastoid cell lines. The study assessed, at the TCR clonotype level, memory CD4+ T cell crossreactivity between SARS-CoV-2 and common cold coronavirus spike proteins. The Adaptive Biotechnologies TCR-sequencing kit was used to sequence samples from a few pre-COVID donors and the naive versus memory experiments, while other data came from Illumina-based sequencing. For other donors in the study, expansion assays were sequenced with a different, Illumina-based TCR-beta assay.

Overall results and qualifications from the work: Sequencing of naive versus memory cells indicated that the assay detects memory recall responses, not primary responses primed during culture. Small numbers of patients and of tested TCRs limited the study. Roughly 60% of donors had memory CD4+ clonotypes that crossrecognized SARS-CoV-2 and at least one common cold coronavirus spike. Pre-pandemic and post-infection samples were not both contributed by any donor, so tracing of the source of pre-existing responses was limited. Crossreactivity analysis centred on spike protein, so crossreactivity against other viral proteins was not assessed. Significantly weaker SARS-CoV-2-driven expansion was shown by crossreactive clones than by monoreactive clones, consistent with antigenic imprinting.

CDR1 and CDR2, looked up from the germline V gene, are SGHRS and YFSETQ. V trim: 0 bases; J trim: 6 bases; unmatched bases: 9. The CDR3 starts with the cysteine, ends with the phenylalanine, and has 17 residues. Just CDR3 DNA is preserved here, 51 bases in frame from base 1. Naive and memory CD4+ T cells were separated from cryopreserved PBMCs through CD4 enrichment, which was followed by EasySep naive CD4+ T cell enrichment. Sorted naive or memory CD4+ T cells (around 10^5) were grown at a 1:1 ratio with T cell-depleted PBMCs and CEF peptides for nine to eleven days. Each peptide culture condition was generally run in triplicate replicate wells. Ficoll-Paque PLUS gradient centrifugation was used to isolate PBMCs from leukapheresis product or whole blood. PBMCs were either cryopreserved at -140°C or used fresh in the expansion assay. The QIAamp Micro DNA Kit was used to extract genomic DNA from the CD4+ T cells.

The table lists this clone with a few counts. Its antigen is currently not known. No much larger clone exists at a distance of one base, and base qualities are not known. DNA from CEF-cultured naive and memory CD4+ T cells underwent immunoSEQ TCR-beta sequencing at survey level. On the authors' methods: During preprocessing, nonproductive sequences were removed, as were CDR3s that did not start with C, did not end with F or W, or were shorter than 7 amino acids. Antigen-specific clonotypes were called with the MANAFEST web app on the basis of expansion relative to the reference and to other culture wells. A clone was considered positive if the clone showed significant expansion compared with the reference culture in 2 of 3 replicate wells at an FDR below 0.05. Positive clones also required significant expansion versus all other tandem wells and an odds ratio above 5. Cultured and uncultured naive and memory CD4+ repertoires were searched for previously identified spike- and CEF-reactive CDR3s. CDR3 homology was measured as pairwise Levenshtein distance, computed with the stringdist R package after trimming three terminal residues from each end. Imported from immuneACCESS, the table was reduced by TCRdb to in-frame sequences with V and J called. These copies leave out some clones; in studies compared against another copy, an unresolved V gene accounts for under half, and the cause of the remainder is not known. V and J calls and clone size are those listed in that table; D and trimming were worked out from the DNA. This sample gives 30,000 to 45,000 clones in total; 77% of them show up just once. About 20% of the sample is held by the ten biggest clonotypes.

This TCR was recovered from an adult with COVID-19. The material sequenced was memory CD4+ T cells from PBMCs, cultured in vitro. The cell subset or site label for this specimen denotes: memory (non-naive) CD4+ T cells. This chain is built from TRBV5-1 and TRBJ2-1; 10 central nucleotides agree with TRBD2. The CDR3 corresponds to CASSLGPSGSYGNEQFF. The nucleotides read TGCGCCAGCAGCTTGGGCCCTAGCGGGAGTTATGGCAATGAGCAGTTCTTC.